This T cell receptor (beta chain) was documented in a study of cytomegalovirus exposure and HLA in healthy donors. Donors counted as nominally healthy when sampled, yet unrecorded immune exposures were likely. This clone was counted a few times. Its antigen is unidentified. This CDR3 spans 14 amino acids. The germline gives CDR1 WSHSY, CDR2 SAAADI. With 7 bases clipped from V and 5 bases from J, the junction kept 7 bases outside the gene matches. Findings and limits, study-wide: Overall, around 150 TCR beta chains were annotated as cytomegalovirus-associated.

The PCR used 60 Vbeta and 13 Jbeta primers. TCRdb's copy holds only in-frame clones and misses some; the assay was immunoSEQ multiplex PCR. The table includes more than 100,000 clones, roughly 80% detected once. This clonotype originated in a man aged 60-69 years in good health and CMV-seropositive. This sequence joins TRBV10-2 and TRBJ2-2, with 7 bases fitting TRBD2. The specimen was PBMCs. CDR3 sequence: CASKRGSTTGELFF. The CDR3 nucleotides are TGCGCCAGCAAACGCGGGAGTACGACCGGGGAGCTGTTTTTT.